This TCR delta chain was captured in a study of DNA immune sequencing with unique molecular identifiers. V gave up 2 bases and J gave up 0 bases, with 18 bases separating them. Germline V gene lookup returns CDR1 GEAIGNYY and CDR2 EKD. The CDR3 length is 17 residues. Genomic DNA underwent 32-plex PCR targeting all 8 TRDV and 4 TRDJ genes. The library had 12-nucleotide UMIs introduced over around 3 barcoding cycles, then a second adapter PCR. TCRdb used CATT to re-call clones from the multiplex PCR reads. The table has under 6,500 delta-chain clones, approximately 11% seen once; the top ten hold around half. Only a few counts were recorded for this clone. TCRdb shows a much larger clone's protein in place of this DNA's translation, and the two differ at residue 7, likely through a read error; the protein shown is translated from the DNA. Additional DNA sequences in this sample encode the identical CDR3.

The sequencing sample was made of gamma-delta T cells enriched from blood buffy coat, or unenriched PBMCs (not recorded which). This sequence originates from a human donor in good health. The gene calls are TRDV2 and TRDJ1; D unclear. CDR3 amino acids: CACDKLRDPPYTDKLIF. In DNA form, the CDR3 reads TGTGCCTGTGACAAACTGCGGGACCCCCCCTACACCGATAAACTCATCTTT.